These 15 T cell receptor beta chains were all obtained from the same sample, sequenced in a study of T cells in Graves' hyperthyroidism and ophthalmopathy. RNA transcripts provided the source from which TCR beta CDR3 regions were amplified. HTBI primers were used for first-round RT-PCR of the TCR CDR3. TCRdb redid the calling of the multiplex PCR reads with MiXCR, one entry per CDR3 protein. The sample holds roughly 500,000 distinct CDR3 sequences; 46% are singletons and the top ten take 44%. Sequenced input: peripheral blood or thyroid tissue (not recorded which). The receptors here all came from an adult woman with Graves' disease, either hyperthyroidism or ophthalmopathy (not recorded which).

Only a few counts were recorded for this clonotype. This chain connects TRBV24-1 to TRBJ2-7; D possibly matches TRBD1 or TRBD2 (5 bases each). Germline V gene lookup returns CDR1 KGHDR and CDR2 SFDVKD. Deletions cut 4 bases from V and 2 bases from J, with 14 bases between. The CDR3 loop spans 15 amino acids. DNA of the CDR3: TGTGCCACCAGTGACAATCGGGACGGAGCCTACGAGCAGTACTTC. This codes for CATSDNRDGAYEQYF.

This clonotype was detected a few times. The CDR3 DNA follows: TGCAGTGCCAAACCACTTAGGTCAGGGTTGGCTTTCTTT. It codes for CSAKPLRSGLAFF. The gene calls are TRBV20-1 and TRBJ1-1; perhaps TRBD1 as D (5 bases). The CDR3 extends over 13 amino acids. The V end lost 6 bases, the J end lost 11 bases, and 22 bases lay between the germline ends. Germline CDR1 DFQATT, CDR2 SNEGSKA (reference sequence).

This clonotype was found many times. The chain uses TRBV27 and TRBJ2-5, with D uncertain. Germline CDR1 and CDR2: MNHEY and SMNVEV (reference sequence). The CDR3 totals 13 residues. V was clipped by 6 bases and J by 5 bases, with 13 bases between them. CDR3 DNA sequence: TGTGCCAGCAGACTCATGGGCGCGGAGACCCAGTACTTC. Translating gives CASRLMGAETQYF.

This clonotype was detected only a few times. The genes are TRBV29-1 and TRBJ2-7; D is perhaps TRBD2 (6 bases). The CDR3 sequence is 14 residues long. Germline V gives CDR1 SQVTM, CDR2 ANQGSEA. CDR3 in amino acids: CSARKGLSSYEQYF. The CDR3 coding sequence is TGCAGTGCTAGGAAGGGACTGAGCTCCTACGAGCAGTACTTC.

The chain is built from TRBV2 and TRBJ1-2; TRBD1 might be the D (5 bases). Trimming removed 8 bases from V and 0 bases from J, with 19 bases in between. Germline CDR1 SNHLY, CDR2 FYNNEI. This CDR3 is 16 amino acids long. The DNA for the CDR3 is TGTGCCAGCCAACGTGGGACGGCCAACTCTAACTATGGCTACACCTTC. Translated: CASQRGTANSNYGYTF.

This clonotype was observed many times. The chain recombines TRBV7-8 with TRBJ2-7; TRBD1 aligns across 7 bases. Germline V gene data show CDR1 as SGHVS and CDR2 as FQNEAQ. V lost 4 bases and J lost 0; bases outside the gene matches: 9. The CDR3 has 16 amino acids. The CDR3 DNA follows: TGTGCCAGCAGCTCCCCGGGACAGCAGAGCTCCTACGAGCAGTACTTC. It specifies CASSSPGQQSSYEQYF.

The chain has TRBV20-1 and TRBJ1-3; no clear D. V lost 6 bases and J lost 1, with 13 bases in between. The CDR3 runs 14 residues. The germline CDR1 and CDR2 sequences are DFQATT and SNEGSKA (reference sequence). The CDR3 spells CSAPAAGSGNTIYF. As DNA, the CDR3 is TGCAGTGCCCCAGCAGCGGGGTCTGGAAACACCATATATTTT.

This clonotype was picked up many times. The rearrangement uses TRBV10-3 and TRBJ1-1, with D possibly TRBD1 on 5 matching bases. V lost 2 bases, J lost 5 bases, and 12 bases lay in between. The V gene's germline CDR1 is ENHRY and CDR2 SYGVKD. The CDR3 totals 14 residues. The CDR3 spells CAISEVRGRTEAFF. The DNA of the CDR3 is TGTGCCATCAGTGAGGTTCGGGGGAGGACTGAAGCTTTCTTT.

This clonotype was seen repeatedly, ten times or more. This chain joins TRBV14 and TRBJ1-3; no clear D. Trimming took off 6 bases at V and 9 bases at J, with 12 bases between the two ends. Germline CDR1 SGHDN, CDR2 FVKESK. The CDR3 is made up of 12 amino acids. The CDR3 region is CASSEQRSTIYF. CDR3 sequence (DNA): TGTGCCAGCAGTGAACAAAGGAGCACCATATATTTT.

V and J are TRBV7-9 and TRBJ2-5, with D perhaps matching TRBD1 or TRBD2 (5 bases each). The CDR3 contains 14 residues. CDR1 is SEHNR, CDR2 FQNEAQ, per germline (reference sequence). V was clipped by 7 bases and J by 7 bases, with 19 bases between them. CDR3 in DNA: TGTGCCAGCACCCTCGGGGCCGGGTTGGGGACCCAGTACTTC. Its protein is CASTLGAGLGTQYF.

CDR3 in amino acids: CSASLGVSRNTEAFF. In DNA, the CDR3 is TGCAGTGCTAGTCTCGGGGTATCACGAAACACTGAAGCTTTCTTT. The rearrangement uses TRBV20-1 and TRBJ1-1; D is unclear. The length of the CDR3 is 15 residues. Germline values: CDR1 DFQATT, CDR2 SNEGSKA (reference sequence). V was pared by 3 bases and J by 2 bases, with 16 bases between.

With regard to this clonotype: A read error may be the cause here, since a much bigger clone is one base away. The CDR3 reads CASSQRGLLGYTF. The CDR3 nucleotides are TGTGCCAGCAGCCAAAGGGGTCTTTTAGGCTACACCTTC. The chain has TRBV4-2 and TRBJ1-2; tentatively, D is TRBD1 (5 bases). The CDR3 length is 13 residues. In germline, CDR1 is LGHNA, CDR2 YNFKEQ. The V end was cut by 2 bases, the J end by 8 bases, with 12 bases between.

This clonotype has more than one count but fewer than ten. The CDR3, as DNA: TGCAGCGTTGAAAGGGACAGGGATGATGGCTACACCTTC. It yields the protein CSVERDRDDGYTF. The rearrangement joins TRBV29-1 to TRBJ1-2; 9 nucleotides match TRBD1. Germline CDR1 reads SQVTM; CDR2 reads ANQGSEA. This CDR3 has 13 amino acids. Germline trimming cut 2 bases from V and 6 bases from J; bases unmatched to any gene: 4.

This clonotype came up once. One end of the junction is discordant with germline, which a read error may explain. The chain recombines TRBV24-1 with TRBJ1-5, with 8 positions matching TRBD1. The CDR3 sequence is 16 residues long. The germline CDR1 and CDR2 sequences are KGHDR and SFDVKD. The CDR3 protein is CASSEFQGAVDQPQHF. The CDR3 DNA reads TGTGCCAGCAGTGAATTTCAGGGGGCAGTGGATCAGCCCCAGCATTTT.

This clonotype was found many times. The chain recombines TRBV29-1 with TRBJ1-1; a possible D gene is TRBD1 (5 bases). This CDR3 has 13 amino acids. CDR1 SQVTM and CDR2 ANQGSEA come from the germline V gene. Trimming left V 6 bases short and J 5 bases short, with 16 bases between. The CDR3 DNA reads TGCAGCGTCTCCAGGCAGGGTGGGACTGAAGCTTTCTTT. As protein: CSVSRQGGTEAFF.